This T cell receptor beta chain was documented in a study of shared clonotypes between healthy human individuals. This clone was seen a single time. A far larger clone is a single base away, which makes a read error likely. Germline values: CDR1 LGHNA, CDR2 YNFKEQ. This CDR3 is 18 amino acids long. The J segment lost 4 bases and the V segment lost 3 bases, leaving 11 bases of the junction unmatched. Here immunoSEQ multiplex PCR was the method, and the copy in TCRdb shows in-frame clones only, minus some. The sample has about 460,000 clones; approximately 80% are singletons. The receptor was derived from a woman aged 35 to 49 in good health. Some clones in this sample may be carry-over from other donors' samples. This sequence joins TRBV4-2 and TRBJ2-5; 13 bases align to TRBD2. Input material: PBMCs. For the CDR3, the DNA is TGTGCCAGCAGCCAGGCGGGACTAGCGGGGCTTGGCGGAGAGACCCAGTACTTC. The encoded protein is CASSQAGLAGLGGETQYF.